The 13 T cell receptor beta chains below were found in one sample sequenced in a study of patients and donors after allogeneic stem cell transplantation. TCRdb analysed the RT-PCR reads with MiXCR anew, one entry per CDR3 protein. The table has 410,000 or so distinct CDR3 sequences, 16% seen once; the top ten hold about 7%. Sequenced input: blood, either unsorted or a sorted T cell fraction (not recorded which). Source of these receptors: a human donor who was either an allogeneic HSCT recipient or a stem cell or donor lymphocyte infusion donor (not recorded which). It is not recorded whose cells these are; they may come from a transplant donor.

This clonotype has a handful of counts. The chain uses TRBV20-1 and TRBJ1-3; possibly TRBD1 for D (6 bases). CDR3 length: 14 residues. Looked up from germline, CDR1 is DFQATT and CDR2 is SNEGSKA (reference sequence). V was clipped by 6 bases and J by 2 bases, with 14 bases between them. The CDR3 DNA reads TGCAGTGCCAGAAGGGGGACGGCTGGAAACACCATATATTTT. As protein: CSARRGTAGNTIYF.

This chain connects TRBV11-1 to TRBJ2-7, with 9 bases lining up with TRBD2. J gave up 3 bases and V 2 bases, and 8 bases lay outside the gene matches. The CDR3 is 16 amino acids. Per the germline V gene, CDR1 is SGHAT and CDR2 is FQDESV (reference sequence). DNA of the CDR3: TGTGCCAGCAGCTTACCGGCTAGCGGGAACCTCTACGAGCAGTACTTC. This translates into CASSLPASGNLYEQYF.

A few counts support this clonotype. The V gene is TRBV7-9, the J gene TRBJ2-7; a weak D match, TRBD1 (5 bases). CDR3 length equals 14 residues. CDR1 SEHNR and CDR2 FQNEAQ come from the germline V gene (reference sequence). V lost 4 bases, J lost 5 bases, and 15 bases lay in between. The CDR3 DNA sequence: TGTGCCAGCAGCTCACACAGGAAAAAGGACGAGCAGTACTTC. Protein product: CASSSHRKKDEQYF.

CDR3 in DNA: TGTGCCAGCAGCAAAGGAGGTCGGGGCGGGGGCACAGATACGCAGTATTTT. Amino acids: CASSKGGRGGGTDTQYF. The gene calls are TRBV21-1 and TRBJ2-3; the D call TRBD1 from the table was never checked on the DNA. TRBV21-1 is labeled a pseudogene. The CDR3 is made up of 17 amino acids.

This clonotype was counted a few times. V usage is TRBV6-2 or TRBV6-3 and J usage is TRBJ2-1; D is ambiguous. The CDR3 spans 12 residues. From germline, CDR1 is MNHEY and CDR2 SVGEGT. Trimming shortened V by 5 bases and J by 10 bases, and 12 bases separated the two germline ends. CDR3 in amino acids: CASSRRFQEQFF. As DNA, the CDR3 is TGTGCCAGCAGTCGCCGGTTCCAGGAGCAGTTCTTC.

The sample holds a few counts of this clonotype. The CDR3 protein is CASTPDGTFYEQYF. Written as DNA, the CDR3 is TGTGCCAGCACCCCAGATGGGACCTTCTACGAGCAGTACTTC. The chain joins TRBV7-9 to TRBJ2-7; either TRBD1 or TRBD2 may fit D (5 bases each). Germline V lookup: CDR1 SEHNR, CDR2 FQNEAQ (reference sequence). This CDR3 has 14 residues. Trimming stripped 7 bases from V and 3 bases from J, with 16 bases between. Complete variable domain (other parts from reference TRBV7-9 and TRBJ2-7): DTGVSQNPRHKITKRGQNVTFRCDPISEHNRLYWYRQTLGQGPEFLTYFQNEAQLEKSRLLSDRFSAERPKGSFSTLEIQRTEQGDSAMYLCASTPDGTFYEQYFGPGTRLTVT.

This chain joins TRBV12-3 or TRBV12-4 and TRBJ1-6, with a weak D call TRBD1 (5 bases). V lost 3 bases and J lost 8, with 8 bases in between. The CDR3 has 13 amino acids. CDR3 coding DNA: TGTGCCAGCAGTTTCGGGGCGGATTCACCCCTCCACTTT. Protein: CASSFGADSPLHF.

This clonotype has more than one count but fewer than ten. The rearrangement links TRBV7-2 to TRBJ2-1; tentatively, D is TRBD2 (6 bases). This CDR3 has 15 residues. V dropped 9 bases and J dropped 1 base, with 16 bases sitting between them. Germline V gene data show CDR1 as SGHTA and CDR2 as FQGNSA. In nucleotides, the CDR3 is TGTGCCAGGAAGGTCCGGGACTTTTCCTACAATGAGCAGTTCTTC. Protein product: CARKVRDFSYNEQFF.

This clonotype has ten or more counts. The chain has TRBV20-1 and TRBJ2-1; 9 nucleotides agree with TRBD1. V trimming: 1 base; J trimming: 3 bases; junction bases outside the gene matches: 1. The germline V gene has CDR1 DFQATT and CDR2 SNEGSKA (reference sequence). There are 14 residues in the CDR3. The CDR3, as DNA: TGCAGTGCTAGAGGACAGGGGGGCTACAATGAGCAGTTCTTC. This encodes CSARGQGGYNEQFF.

The genes are TRBV20-1 and TRBJ2-3; D could derive from TRBD1 or TRBD2 (5 bases each). V lost 6 bases and J 6 bases, leaving 10 bases between the germline ends. Germline CDR1 and CDR2: DFQATT and SNEGSKA (reference sequence). The CDR3 runs to 11 residues. The CDR3 spells CSALWGDTQYF. CDR3 DNA sequence: TGCAGTGCCCTGTGGGGGGATACGCAGTATTTT.

This clonotype was picked up a small number of times. The rearrangement links TRBV14 to TRBJ2-5, with 8 bases lining up with TRBD1. The CDR3 spans 15 residues. J gave up 5 bases and V 4 bases, and 9 bases lay outside the gene matches. Germline V lookup: CDR1 SGHDN, CDR2 FVKESK. The DNA of the CDR3 is TGTGCCAGCAGCCTACGGACAGGGAGGAGGGAGACCCAGTACTTC. Protein: CASSLRTGRRETQYF. Based on the CDR3 plus reference TRBV14 and TRBJ2-5, the full variable domain is EAGVTQFPSHSVIEKGQTVTLRCDPISGHDNLYWYRRVMGKEIKFLLHFVKESKQDESGMPNNRFLAERTGGTYSTLKVQPAELEDSGVYFCASSLRTGRRETQYFGPGTRLLVL.

In this sample, this clonotype turned up a few times. A read error may explain this, as a much larger clone is one base away. The rearrangement joins TRBV11-2 to TRBJ2-7, with 8 bases fitting TRBD1. Losses at the gene ends were 6 bases for V and 2 bases for J; bases not matched to a gene: 0. Germline loops: CDR1 SGHAT, CDR2 FQNNGV. The CDR3 runs 12 residues. The CDR3 loop reads CASRGQAYEQYF. Here the CDR3 DNA reads TGTGCCAGCAGGGGACAGGCCTACGAGCAGTACTTC.

The V call is TRBV7-6, the J call TRBJ1-1; unclear D gene. Germline CDR1 is SGHVS and CDR2 is FNYEAQ. The CDR3 is 13 amino acids. V was clipped by 5 bases and J by 3 bases, with 10 bases between them. The CDR3 nucleotides are TGTGCCAGCAGCCTCGTGGAGTACACTGAAGCTTTCTTT. The encoded protein is CASSLVEYTEAFF.